Each of the 18 T cell receptor beta chains below was sequenced from the same sample in a study of T cell responses to AZD1222 COVID-19 vaccine. TCRdb keeps only in-frame clones here, not all; method: immunoSEQ multiplex PCR. The repertoire has roughly 140,000 clones, around nine tenths of them found once; the top ten carry approximately 4.5%. The sample was peripheral blood, taken on day 0 of AZD1222 vaccination. These receptors all come from an adult in good health.

The chain combines TRBV5-1 with TRBJ1-1; maybe TRBD1 (6 bases). This CDR3 is 13 amino acids long. Trimming removed 4 bases at V and 6 bases at J, with 13 bases between. Germline V gene data show CDR1 as SGHRS and CDR2 as YFSETQ. CDR3 DNA: TGCGCCAGCAGCAACGGACAGAGCGCTGAAGCTTTCTTT. Protein product: CASSNGQSAEAFF.

The genes are TRBV9 and TRBJ1-2; 9 bases fit TRBD1. The ends lost 0 bases at V and 4 bases at J; junction bases unmatched: 4. The CDR3 spans 15 residues. Germline lookup yields CDR1 SGDLS and CDR2 YYNGEE. The CDR3 region is CASSVGGQGSYGYTF. As DNA, the CDR3 is TGTGCCAGCAGCGTAGGAGGACAGGGGAGCTATGGCTACACCTTC.

The rearrangement uses TRBV28 and TRBJ1-2; D is undetermined. From germline, CDR1 is MDHEN and CDR2 SYDVKM. The CDR3 totals 14 residues. V lost 5 bases, J lost 3 bases, and 13 bases lay in between. CDR3 amino acids: CASSPNGAYYGYTF. The CDR3 coding sequence is TGTGCCAGCAGTCCCAACGGAGCCTACTATGGCTACACCTTC.

This sequence joins TRBV28 and TRBJ2-7; a possible D gene is TRBD1 (6 bases). The length of the CDR3 is 13 residues. V was trimmed by 4 bases and J by 7 bases, leaving 14 bases between them. Per the germline V gene, CDR1 is MDHEN and CDR2 is SYDVKM. CDR3 loop: CASSWLDRKEQYF. The DNA of the CDR3 is TGTGCCAGCAGTTGGCTAGACAGGAAGGAGCAGTACTTC.

The gene calls are TRBV4-1 and TRBJ1-1; D unclear. CDR3 length equals 15 residues. The V and J ends lost 4 bases and 2 bases respectively, with 14 bases between them. The germline V gene has CDR1 MGHRA and CDR2 YSYEKL. Here the CDR3 reads CASSLKTAGNTEAFF. Written as DNA, the CDR3 is TGCGCCAGCAGCCTCAAGACTGCTGGTAACACTGAAGCTTTCTTT.

The chain links TRBV7-8 to TRBJ2-7; D call uncertain. Trimming took off 5 bases at V and 0 bases at J, with 11 bases between the two ends. The germline CDR1 and CDR2 sequences are SGHVS and FQNEAQ. The CDR3 runs 14 residues. The CDR3 region is CASSLRINSYEQYF. The DNA of the CDR3 is TGTGCCAGCAGCCTCCGTATAAACTCCTACGAGCAGTACTTC.

The chain combines TRBV10-1 with TRBJ1-2; 7 bases map to TRBD1. J lost 1 base, V lost 2 bases, and 4 bases had no gene match. Germline V gene data show CDR1 as WNHNN and CDR2 as SYGVQD (reference sequence). The CDR3 has 15 amino acids. The DNA of the CDR3 is TGCGCCAGCAGTGAGGGGACAGCAAGTAACTATGGCTACACCTTC. Its protein is CASSEGTASNYGYTF.

The rearrangement joins TRBV6-5 to TRBJ1-5, with 8 bases that match TRBD1. J gave up 4 bases and V 6 bases, and 8 bases lay outside the gene matches. The CDR3 runs to 15 residues. The V gene's germline CDR1 is MNHEY and CDR2 SVGAGI. The CDR3 DNA is TGTGCCAGCAGAGAGGACAGGGCGGATAATCAGCCCCAGCATTTT. Encoded protein: CASREDRADNQPQHF.

The genes are TRBV10-3 and TRBJ1-1; D not resolved. CDR3 length equals 13 residues. Germline V gene lookup returns CDR1 ENHRY and CDR2 SYGVKD. V was cut by 0 bases and J by 1 base, with 3 bases left in between. The CDR3 here is CAISESGNTEAFF. The CDR3 region has the DNA TGTGCCATCAGTGAGTCCGGGAACACTGAAGCTTTCTTT.

The J gene is TRBJ1-1, the V gene TRBV6-1; 8 nucleotides align to TRBD1. This CDR3 contains 17 residues. Germline lookup yields CDR1 MNHNS and CDR2 SASEGT. The trim removed 4 bases at V and 1 base at J, leaving 11 bases unmatched. The CDR3 region is CASSVSPPGGANTEAFF. The CDR3 coding sequence is TGTGCCAGCAGTGTTAGTCCACCAGGGGGCGCGAACACTGAAGCTTTCTTT.

The rearrangement uses TRBV2 and TRBJ2-1; 7 bases match TRBD1. CDR1 is SNHLY, CDR2 FYNNEI, per germline. This CDR3 has 11 residues. Trimming took 6 bases from V and 9 from J; bases not matched to a gene: 2. The CDR3 loop reads CASRAGGEQFF. In DNA form, the CDR3 reads TGTGCCAGCAGGGCAGGGGGTGAGCAGTTCTTC.

The chain uses TRBV29-1 and TRBJ1-1; tentative D call: TRBD1 (5 bases). Germline CDR1 reads SQVTM; CDR2 reads ANQGSEA. Trimming removed 4 bases from V and 3 bases from J, with 12 bases in between. This CDR3 contains 13 residues. DNA for the CDR3: TGCAGCGTTGTGCAGGGAGGGTACACTGAAGCTTTCTTT. Its translation is CSVVQGGYTEAFF.

In this sample, this clone turned up once. The J gene is TRBJ1-2, the V gene TRBV19; TRBD1 matches 8 bases. V shed 4 bases and J 3 bases; nucleotides not matched to a gene: 7. CDR3 length: 15 amino acids. The germline gives CDR1 LNHDA, CDR2 SQIVND (reference sequence). The CDR3 reads CASSRRTGPDYGYTF. The CDR3 DNA is TGTGCCAGTAGTAGGAGGACAGGGCCTGACTATGGCTACACCTTC.

The chain has TRBV11-3 and TRBJ2-3; perhaps TRBD2 as D (6 bases). The V and J ends lost 1 base and 6 bases respectively, with 14 bases between them. CDR1 is SGHNT, CDR2 YENEEA, per germline. The CDR3 extends over 15 amino acids. The CDR3 loop reads CASSLGLKLADTQYF. As DNA, the CDR3 is TGTGCCAGCAGCTTAGGCCTCAAACTAGCTGATACGCAGTATTTT.

The genes are TRBV7-9 and TRBJ1-6; TRBD1 is a possible D gene (6 bases). Germline V CDR1 and CDR2: SEHNR, FQNEAQ (reference sequence). This CDR3 is 18 amino acids long. V was pared by 1 base and J by 0 bases, with 13 bases between. The CDR3 nucleotides are TGTGCCAGCAGCTTAGAAAACAGGGCAAGCTCCTATAATTCACCCCTCCACTTT. This encodes CASSLENRASSYNSPLHF.

The table lists this clone with a few counts. V is TRBV30 and J is TRBJ1-1, with D unresolved. With 4 bases removed from V and 0 bases from J, the gap between germline ends came to 12 bases. The CDR3 contains 14 residues. Germline V gene lookup returns CDR1 GTSNPN and CDR2 SVGIG (reference sequence). The CDR3 protein is CAWKMGNLNTEAFF. DNA of the CDR3: TGTGCCTGGAAAATGGGGAACCTGAACACTGAAGCTTTCTTT.

J is TRBJ2-3 and V is TRBV5-1; D gene ambiguous. Trimming pared 2 bases from V and 2 bases from J, leaving 9 bases between. The CDR3 runs 14 residues. Germline CDR1 is SGHRS and CDR2 is YFSETQ. For the CDR3, the DNA is TGCGCCAGCAGCTTCCAAGCGACCACAGATACGCAGTATTTT. Its protein product is CASSFQATTDTQYF.

This sequence joins TRBV27 and TRBJ1-5; TRBD1 matches 10 bases. Germline CDR1 MNHEY, CDR2 SMNVEV (reference sequence). The CDR3 length is 13 residues. V gave up 10 bases and J gave up 4 bases; unmatched junction bases: 4. CDR3 DNA: TGTGCCACCCGACAGGGGGCTAATCAGCCCCAGCATTTT. Translating it yields CATRQGANQPQHF.